This is a list of T cell receptor beta chains from one sample in a study of blood T cell repertoires in COVID-19. Clones were read by immunoSEQ multiplex PCR, and TCRdb kept only the in-frame ones, dropping some. The profile shows approximately 85,000 clones, 85% to 95% of them singletons. Sequencing was carried out using peripheral blood. These receptors all stem from a woman in her fifties or sixties with active COVID-19. The CDR3 runs from the conserved cysteine through the conserved F or W. The D gene is left open where the match is weak.

CDR3aa: CATSGLWDEQFF
d_gene: NA
j_gene: TRBJ2-1
v_gene: TRBV6-5

CDR3aa: CAWSTASEQYF
d_gene: NA
j_gene: TRBJ2-7
v_gene: TRBV30

CDR3aa: CASSIAGGRRFGYTF
d_gene: NA
j_gene: TRBJ1-2
v_gene: TRBV19

CDR3aa: CASTGLIGYGYTF
d_gene: NA
j_gene: TRBJ1-2
v_gene: TRBV19

CDR3aa: CASSLGGVNEKLFF
d_gene: NA
j_gene: TRBJ1-4
v_gene: TRBV28

CDR3aa: CASSDYRANYGYTF
d_gene: NA
j_gene: TRBJ1-2
v_gene: TRBV2

CDR3aa: CASSQMGGRGETQYF
d_gene: NA
j_gene: TRBJ2-5
v_gene: TRBV4-3

CDR3aa: CASRLAGEYEQYF
d_gene: TRBD2
j_gene: TRBJ2-7
v_gene: TRBV28

CDR3aa: CAWSAYALGLAEAYEQYF
d_gene: TRBD2
j_gene: TRBJ2-7
v_gene: TRBV30

CDR3aa: CASSPVDRGAYGYTF
d_gene: TRBD1
j_gene: TRBJ1-2
v_gene: TRBV27

CDR3aa: CATSDGGARDTQYF
d_gene: NA
j_gene: TRBJ2-3
v_gene: TRBV24-1

CDR3aa: CASSMATGAPLGYEQYF
d_gene: TRBD1
j_gene: TRBJ2-7
v_gene: TRBV19

CDR3aa: CAWSEGASYGYTF
d_gene: TRBD1
j_gene: TRBJ1-2
v_gene: TRBV30

CDR3aa: CASSPGQGDYEQYF
d_gene: TRBD1
j_gene: TRBJ2-7
v_gene: TRBV7-2

CDR3aa: CASSFGTSGGRFF
d_gene: TRBD2
j_gene: TRBJ2-1
v_gene: TRBV12-3/TRBV12-4

CDR3aa: CASSTNWNEKLFF
d_gene: NA
j_gene: TRBJ1-4
v_gene: TRBV18

CDR3aa: CASRRDEKLFF
d_gene: NA
j_gene: TRBJ1-4
v_gene: TRBV25-1

CDR3aa: CASNGQGLAITEAFF
d_gene: TRBD1
j_gene: TRBJ1-1
v_gene: TRBV2

CDR3aa: CASSITGLLSPLHF
d_gene: NA
j_gene: TRBJ1-6
v_gene: TRBV6-2/TRBV6-3

CDR3aa: CACTQGPREQYF
d_gene: NA
j_gene: TRBJ2-7
v_gene: TRBV30

CDR3aa: CASSLDRWTSGITGELFF
d_gene: TRBD2
j_gene: TRBJ2-2
v_gene: TRBV11-2

CDR3aa: CASSPREGRGGFSGANVLTF
d_gene: TRBD2
j_gene: TRBJ2-6
v_gene: TRBV6-6

CDR3aa: CASSEAGLAGEETQYF
d_gene: TRBD2
j_gene: TRBJ2-5
v_gene: TRBV6-1

CDR3aa: CASTTHYEQYF
d_gene: NA
j_gene: TRBJ2-7
v_gene: TRBV9

CDR3aa: CASSRVQGEFEQFF
d_gene: TRBD1
j_gene: TRBJ2-1
v_gene: TRBV19

CDR3aa: CASGHRDNYGYTF
d_gene: NA
j_gene: TRBJ1-2
v_gene: TRBV6-5

CDR3aa: CSVENLDSGAGRTEAFF
d_gene: NA
j_gene: TRBJ1-1
v_gene: TRBV29-1

CDR3aa: CASSSPGLLGTEAFF
d_gene: NA
j_gene: TRBJ1-1
v_gene: TRBV28